This is a list of T cell receptor beta chains from one sample in a study of T cells in localized non-small cell lung cancer. Sequenced by immunoSEQ multiplex PCR; TCRdb stores in-frame clones only, minus some. Of 45,000 to 60,000 clones listed, approximately 82% were seen once; the top ten hold roughly 21%. This specimen was peripheral blood, taken before any cancer treatment. All receptors derive from a female donor older than 55 with stage II squamous cell lung carcinoma. The CDR3 runs from the conserved cysteine through the conserved F or W.

J | V | CDR3
TRBJ2-7 | TRBV27 | CAPGGDSGDEQYF
TRBJ1-3 | TRBV6-6 | CASSIVSGNTIYF
TRBJ1-2 | TRBV18 | CASSPNPAASNYGYTF
TRBJ1-1 | TRBV13 | CASKTSGLPGWGTEAFF
TRBJ1-1 | TRBV5-1 | CASSFRTGSFEAFF
TRBJ1-2 | TRBV19 | CASSIGGRGEGGYTF
TRBJ1-6 | TRBV4-1 | CASSQVLGGKSAFSPLHF
TRBJ2-7 | TRBV7-8 | CASSPLRGGSYEQYF
TRBJ2-1 | TRBV10-3 | CAISEGGIYNEQFF
TRBJ1-4 | TRBV6-6 | CASSYSGSENEKLFF